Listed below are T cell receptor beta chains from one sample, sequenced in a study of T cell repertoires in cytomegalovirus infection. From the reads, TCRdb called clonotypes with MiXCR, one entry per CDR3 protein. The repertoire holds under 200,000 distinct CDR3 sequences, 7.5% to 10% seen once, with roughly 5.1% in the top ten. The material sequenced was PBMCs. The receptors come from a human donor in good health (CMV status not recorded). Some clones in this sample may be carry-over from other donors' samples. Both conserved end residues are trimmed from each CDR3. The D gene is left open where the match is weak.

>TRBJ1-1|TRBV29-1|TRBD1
SVDQAGGPTEAF
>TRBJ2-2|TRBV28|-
ASSFLGGTNTGELF
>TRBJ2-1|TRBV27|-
ASSLLSWGEQF
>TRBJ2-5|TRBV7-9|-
ASSSRAKGETQY
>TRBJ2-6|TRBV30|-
AWTGQTGANVLT
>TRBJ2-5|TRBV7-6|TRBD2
ASSSLAGGIETQY
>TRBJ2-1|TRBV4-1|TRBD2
ASSQDLAGGSGQF
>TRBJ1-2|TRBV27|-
ASSDRFGGYT
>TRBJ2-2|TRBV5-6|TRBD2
ASSTFFSGTRETGELF
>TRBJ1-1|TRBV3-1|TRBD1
ASSEGTVNTEAF
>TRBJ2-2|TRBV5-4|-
ASSWSYDTGELF
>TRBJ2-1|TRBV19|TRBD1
ASTPRTGQWF
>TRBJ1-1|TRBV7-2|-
ASSFPKNLAF
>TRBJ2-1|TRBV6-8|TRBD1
ASSDPGQGQHEQF
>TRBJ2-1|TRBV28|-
ASSLSISPNEQF
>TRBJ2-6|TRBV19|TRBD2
ASQGEGPGANVLT
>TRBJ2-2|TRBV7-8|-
ASSLFAGELF
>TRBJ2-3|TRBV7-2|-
ASSSGRPSDTQY
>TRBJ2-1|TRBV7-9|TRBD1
ASNKGTGTGRYEQF
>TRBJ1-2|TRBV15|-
ATSRGQALNYGYT
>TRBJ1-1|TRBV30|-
AWRRVGTF
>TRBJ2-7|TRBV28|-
ASTRQFRDYEQY
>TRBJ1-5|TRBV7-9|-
ASSFSRGDQPQH
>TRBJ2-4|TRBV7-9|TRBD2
ASSLGAGLAGTILENIQY
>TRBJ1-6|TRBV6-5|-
ASSYVYENNSPLH
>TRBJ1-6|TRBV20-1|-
SASRQELSPLH
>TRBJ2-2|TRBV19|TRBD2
ASRKRGDPNTGELF
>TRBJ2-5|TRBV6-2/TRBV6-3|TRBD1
ASSNRQGQETQY
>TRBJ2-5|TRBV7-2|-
ASSLFGVVKETQY
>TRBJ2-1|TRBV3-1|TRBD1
ASRPGTGYNEQF
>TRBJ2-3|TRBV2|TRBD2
ASSVGLDSTDTQY
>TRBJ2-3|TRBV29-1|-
SVAGTRHRTDTQY
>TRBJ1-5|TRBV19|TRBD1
ASSTGQGAGQPQH
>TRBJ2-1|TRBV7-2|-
ASSLVLMGEQF
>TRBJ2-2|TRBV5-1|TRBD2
ASSLAGGVTGELF
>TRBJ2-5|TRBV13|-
ASSLGHRHQETQY
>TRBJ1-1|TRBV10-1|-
ASSENPGSAEAF
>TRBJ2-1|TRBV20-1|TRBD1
SAREWDRGTSYNEQF
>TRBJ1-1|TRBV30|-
AWSVRRTNTEAF